This TCR beta chain came from a study of blood T cell repertoires in COVID-19. About the research overall: Whether acute or convalescent, the COVID-19 samples came from the United States, Italy and Spain. Sample material is recorded as cDNA or gDNA derived from T cells, B-cell-depleted T cells, or PBMCs.

The CDR3 has 16 amino acids. V dropped 4 bases and J dropped 4; count of bases not matched to a gene: 10. CDR1 is SGHRS, CDR2 YFSETQ, per germline. This table comes from immunoSEQ multiplex PCR, and its TCRdb copy is limited to in-frame clones, with some not included. Among some 320,000 clones listed, 90% to 95% were seen once. Researchers sorted participants into cohorts using their self-reported clinical history. Within 2 weeks before study entry, exposed participants met a COVID-19 case. Sequencing was done on a sample of PBMCs or T cells enriched from blood (not recorded which). The V and J genes are TRBV5-1 and TRBJ1-4; TRBD1 agrees at 7 bases. This receptor was obtained from a woman in her 30s who had been exposed to COVID-19. CDR3 region: CASSRDREDVNEKLFF. CDR3 coding DNA: TGCGCCAGCAGCCGTGACAGGGAGGATGTTAATGAAAAACTGTTTTTT.